The 28 T cell receptor beta chains below were found in one sample sequenced in a study of blood T cell repertoires in COVID-19 (dated by TCRdb to about 2020). To prepare the library, the immunoSEQ multiplex PCR assay was applied. In its TCRdb copy, this immuneACCESS table keeps in-frame sequences only and misses some clones. Where compared with another copy, unresolved V genes explain less than half of these, and the others have no known cause. The sample data list about 390,000 clones, and about 83% of these were observed just once. Of the sample, 10% is held by the ten largest clones. Sequencing was done on a sample of PBMCs or T cells enriched from blood (not recorded which). These receptors originate from a woman aged 45-65 years who had recovered from COVID-19.

The table lists this clone with a few counts. V gene TRBV3-1 (or the pseudogene TRBV3-2) combines with J gene TRBJ1-1; no definite D call. The germline gives CDR1 LGHDT, CDR2 YNNKEL (reference sequence). The CDR3 runs 18 residues. Trimming removed 4 bases at V and 2 bases at J, with 23 bases between. The CDR3 DNA sequence: TGTGCCAGCAGCCCGTACCGTGCCTTCCCGGGAACTAACACTGAAGCTTTCTTT. Translated, it gives CASSPYRAFPGTNTEAFF.

The CDR3, as DNA: TGTGCCAGCAGTTTTATAGGGGGCCACGGGGAGCTGTTTTTT. Translated: CASSFIGGHGELFF. The chain is built from TRBV28 and TRBJ2-2; TRBD1 agrees at 7 bases. CDR1 and CDR2 (germline): MDHEN, SYDVKM. J was trimmed by 7 bases and V by 3 bases; bases with no gene match: 5. CDR3 length: 14 residues.

This clone appeared once. The chain joins TRBV19 to TRBJ2-2; 9 nucleotides line up with TRBD1. CDR1 and CDR2 from the germline V gene are LNHDA and SQIVND (reference sequence). The length of the CDR3 is 14 residues. V was pared by 9 bases and J by 4 bases, with 6 bases of the junction left unmatched. CDR3 bases: TGTGCCAGCCTGGGACAGGGCATCACCGGGGAGCTGTTTTTT. Amino acid sequence: CASLGQGITGELFF.

This chain connects TRBV5-1 to TRBJ2-7; TRBD2 is a possible D gene (6 bases). With 0 bases removed from V and 3 bases from J, the gap between germline ends came to 13 bases. Germline CDR1 and CDR2: SGHRS and YFSETQ. The CDR3 is 15 residues long. The CDR3 here is CASSLEELGGYEQYF. The CDR3 nucleotides read TGCGCCAGCAGCTTGGAGGAACTGGGGGGCTACGAGCAGTACTTC.

V is TRBV7-8 and J is TRBJ1-5; D is perhaps TRBD1 (6 bases). The CDR3 loop spans 16 amino acids. Per germline, CDR1 SGHVS and CDR2 FQNEAQ. Trimming stripped 5 bases from V and 0 bases from J, with 14 bases between. CDR3 sequence reads: CASSPTGSYSNQPQHF. The CDR3 nucleotides are TGTGCCAGCAGCCCGACAGGATCTTATAGCAATCAGCCCCAGCATTTT.

The chain uses TRBV24-1 and TRBJ1-1; D not resolved. The V end was cut by 4 bases, the J end by 5 bases, with 10 bases between. Germline values: CDR1 KGHDR, CDR2 SFDVKD. The CDR3 loop spans 13 amino acids. The CDR3 nucleotides read TGTGCCACCAGTGACGGGGTGGGAACTGAAGCTTTCTTT. Translation gives CATSDGVGTEAFF.

The rearrangement links TRBV7-2 to TRBJ1-2, with 9 bases identical to TRBD1. The CDR3 runs to 17 residues. The germline V gene has CDR1 SGHTA and CDR2 FQGNSA. V lost 6 bases and J lost 4; bases outside the gene matches: 15. This CDR3 reads CASRVGTGGRPIYGYTF. The CDR3 bases are TGTGCCAGCAGGGTAGGAACAGGGGGCCGCCCGATCTATGGCTACACCTTC.

The CDR3, as DNA: TGCGCCAGCAGCCTCCAAGCGGGGGCGGGGGCAGATACGCAGTATTTT. Amino acids: CASSLQAGAGADTQYF. This chain links TRBV5-1 with TRBJ2-3, with 8 nucleotides matching TRBD2. Per germline, CDR1 SGHRS and CDR2 YFSETQ. The CDR3 loop spans 16 amino acids. V lost 4 bases, J lost 4 bases, and 11 bases stayed unmatched.

This rearrangement joins TRBV5-6 to TRBJ2-2; maybe TRBD2 (5 bases). The V and J ends lost 4 bases and 4 bases respectively, with 11 bases between them. Germline V gene sequence: CDR1 SGHDT, CDR2 YYEEEE. The CDR3 sequence is 14 residues long. The CDR3 sequence: CASSPGVPTGELFF. In nucleotides, the CDR3 is TGTGCCAGCAGCCCCGGGGTCCCCACCGGGGAGCTGTTTTTT. Variable domain in full (rest from reference TRBV5-6 and TRBJ2-2): DAGVTQSPTHLIKTRGQQVTLRCSPKSGHDTVSWYQQALGQGPQFIFQYYEEEERQRGNFPDRFSGHQFPNYSSELNVNALLLGDSALYLCASSPGVPTGELFFGEGSRLTVL.

The gene calls are TRBV12-3 or TRBV12-4 and TRBJ1-2, with 8 bases aligning to TRBD1. The CDR3 covers 13 residues. The V segment lost 6 bases and the J segment 7 bases; nucleotides outside the gene matches: 7. The CDR3: CASSPGGAVGYTF. CDR3 in DNA: TGTGCCAGCAGCCCAGGGGGCGCGGTTGGCTACACCTTC.

V usage is TRBV2 and J usage is TRBJ1-3; no clear D gene. This CDR3 spans 15 amino acids. Germline loops: CDR1 SNHLY, CDR2 FYNNEI. V was shortened by 8 bases and J by 0 bases, with 14 bases between the two germline ends. CDR3 nucleotides: TGTGCCAGCCAAAGCGGCAGCAACTCTGGAAACACCATATATTTT. Translated, it gives CASQSGSNSGNTIYF.

This chain joins TRBV18 and TRBJ2-2, with a possible D match to TRBD2 (5 bases). Germline CDR1 reads KGHSH; CDR2 reads LQKENI. V was clipped by 4 bases and J by 6 bases, with 15 bases between them. This CDR3 is built from 15 residues. CDR3 amino acids: CASSREQLVAGELFF. CDR3 nucleotides: TGTGCCAGCTCACGGGAGCAGCTAGTGGCCGGGGAGCTGTTTTTT.

The chain uses TRBV7-3 and TRBJ2-3; no definite D call. In germline, CDR1 is SGHTA, CDR2 FQGTGA. Trimming stripped 2 bases from V and 0 bases from J, with 6 bases between. CDR3 size: 14 residues. In DNA form, the CDR3 reads TGTGCCAGCAGCTTAGTGGGCAGCACAGATACGCAGTATTTT. Protein: CASSLVGSTDTQYF.

The chain recombines TRBV6-5 with TRBJ2-1, with TRBD1 as a possible D gene (6 bases). This CDR3 has 15 residues. V gave up 8 bases and J gave up 0 bases, with 14 bases separating them. Germline lookup yields CDR1 MNHEY and CDR2 SVGAGI. The CDR3 loop reads CASGPDRTSYNEQFF. The CDR3 DNA reads TGTGCCAGCGGCCCCGACAGGACCTCCTACAATGAGCAGTTCTTC.

V is TRBV9 and J is TRBJ2-3; TRBD2 aligns across 10 bases. Germline CDR1 and CDR2: SGDLS and YYNGEE. This CDR3 is 14 amino acids long. The ends lost 6 bases at V and 5 bases at J; junction bases unmatched: 6. The CDR3 region is CASNPSGGVDTQYF. The DNA of the CDR3 is TGTGCCAGCAATCCTAGCGGGGGAGTAGATACGCAGTATTTT.

This chain uses TRBV27 with TRBJ1-2, with TRBD1 matching 7 bases. This CDR3 is built from 17 residues. The junction had 16 bases not matched to a gene; V was cut back by 3 bases and J by 6 bases. Germline lookup yields CDR1 MNHEY and CDR2 SMNVEV (reference sequence). This CDR3 is CASSLSEPRGRRDGYTF. CDR3 nucleotide sequence: TGTGCCAGCAGTTTGTCCGAACCCAGGGGGAGGCGAGATGGCTACACCTTC.

V gene TRBV4-1 combines with J gene TRBJ1-2, with a possible D match to TRBD1 (5 bases). This CDR3 is built from 15 residues. V was clipped by 1 base and J by 2 bases, with 11 bases between them. CDR1 MGHRA and CDR2 YSYEKL come from the germline V gene. The CDR3 DNA is TGCGCCAGCAGCCAAGGGCCTACAGGAAACTATGGCTACACCTTC. Translating it yields CASSQGPTGNYGYTF.

The rearrangement uses TRBV7-8 and TRBJ1-1; 7 positions agree with TRBD1. The germline V gene encodes CDR1 SGHVS and CDR2 FQNEAQ. After removal of 5 bases from V and 5 bases from J, the junction contained 14 bases not matched to a gene. The CDR3 contains 16 residues. The CDR3 protein is CASSLHRGGLVTEAFF. CDR3 DNA: TGTGCCAGCAGCCTTCACAGGGGCGGCCTTGTAACTGAAGCTTTCTTT.

The chain recombines TRBV28 with TRBJ1-1; D call uncertain. This CDR3 has 13 amino acids. V lost 1 base and J 2 bases, leaving 5 bases between the germline ends. The V gene's germline CDR1 is MDHEN and CDR2 SYDVKM. The CDR3 region is CASSLLSNTEAFF. In DNA, the CDR3 is TGTGCCAGCAGTTTATTGTCTAACACTGAAGCTTTCTTT.

The V gene is TRBV6-6, the J gene TRBJ1-1, with D perhaps TRBD1 (6 bases). The V end was cut by 5 bases, the J end by 6 bases, with 13 bases between. Germline loops: CDR1 MNHNY, CDR2 SVGAGI (reference sequence). This CDR3 comprises 13 residues. CDR3 region: CASSPKQGPEAFF. The CDR3 DNA is TGTGCCAGCAGTCCAAAACAGGGACCTGAAGCTTTCTTT.

V is TRBV19 and J is TRBJ1-5; D is undetermined. With 6 bases removed from V and 10 bases from J, the gap between germline ends came to 22 bases. This CDR3 spans 15 amino acids. CDR1 and CDR2 (germline): LNHDA, SQIVND (reference sequence). CDR3 in amino acids: CASSTLPVNLRPQHF. CDR3 DNA sequence: TGTGCCAGTAGCACACTACCGGTCAACCTACGACCCCAGCATTTT. The full variable domain, with the rest looked up from reference TRBV19 and TRBJ1-5, is DGGITQSPKYLFRKEGQNVTLSCEQNLNHDAMYWYRQDPGQGLRLIYYSQIVNDFQKGDIAEGYSVSREKKESFPLTVTSAQKNPTAFYLCASSTLPVNLRPQHFGDGTRLSIL.

Remarks on this clone: At one boundary the junction diverges from the germline segment, which might be a read error. The rearrangement uses TRBV7-2 and TRBJ2-7; 8 positions agree with TRBD1. The germline V gene has CDR1 SGHTA and CDR2 FQGNSA. The CDR3 totals 13 residues. The CDR3 loop is CASSSGQGVLSHF. The CDR3 nucleotides are TGTGCCAGCAGCTCCGGACAGGGCGTACTCTCGCACTTC.

The chain uses TRBV27 and TRBJ2-3; 9 bases match TRBD1. The length of the CDR3 is 16 residues. V lost 4 bases and J lost 8; bases outside the gene matches: 13. CDR1 and CDR2 from the germline V gene are MNHEY and SMNVEV (reference sequence). CDR3 coding DNA: TGTGCCAGCAGTTCCCAACAGGGGGCTAGGGGTGGTACGCAGTATTTT. This sequence encodes CASSSQQGARGGTQYF.

The gene calls are TRBV2 and TRBJ2-5, with D tentatively TRBD2 (5 bases). The germline V and J ends were trimmed by 6 bases and 1 base, with 9 bases remaining between them. The CDR3 has 13 amino acids. Germline CDR1 SNHLY, CDR2 FYNNEI. CDR3 in amino acids: CASRAGVQETQYF. CDR3 sequence (DNA): TGTGCCAGCAGGGCCGGGGTCCAAGAGACCCAGTACTTC.

The V and J genes are TRBV3-1 (or the pseudogene TRBV3-2) and TRBJ1-5; D is unresolved. Germline V gene data show CDR1 as LGHDT and CDR2 as YNNKEL (reference sequence). The CDR3 extends over 13 amino acids. Between the trimmed V and J ends, which lost 0 bases and 5 bases, there was a span of 5 bases. The CDR3 reads CASSQDHDQPQHF. DNA of the CDR3: TGTGCCAGCAGCCAAGATCATGATCAGCCCCAGCATTTT.

The chain couples TRBV4-1 to TRBJ2-5; D ambiguous. V was pared by 6 bases and J by 4 bases, with 21 bases between. Germline V gene sequence: CDR1 MGHRA, CDR2 YSYEKL. The CDR3 runs 16 residues. CDR3 loop: CASRESPLGGSETQYF. For the CDR3, the DNA is TGCGCCAGCAGGGAATCTCCATTAGGCGGCTCAGAGACCCAGTACTTC.

The V gene is TRBV29-1, the J gene TRBJ1-2, with D maybe TRBD1 (6 bases). Looked up from germline, CDR1 is SQVTM and CDR2 is ANQGSEA. The V end was cut by 6 bases, the J end by 7 bases, with 15 bases between. The CDR3 is made up of 12 amino acids. The CDR3 DNA reads as TGCAGCGTGGGGACACAACTAATTGGCTACACCTTC. Translation gives CSVGTQLIGYTF.

The V gene is TRBV2, the J gene TRBJ1-5; 8 nucleotides line up with TRBD1. The germline CDR1 and CDR2 sequences are SNHLY and FYNNEI. CDR3 length: 13 residues. V was clipped by 3 bases and J by 7 bases; unmatched bases: 2. The CDR3 protein is CASSDRGLQPQHF. The CDR3 DNA sequence: TGTGCCAGCAGTGACAGGGGGCTCCAGCCCCAGCATTTT. Supplemented by reference TRBV2 and TRBJ1-5, the full variable domain reads EPEVTQTPSHQVTQMGQEVILRCVPISNHLYFYWYRQILGQKVEFLVSFYNNEISEKSEIFDDQFSVERPDGSNFTLKIRSTKLEDSAMYFCASSDRGLQPQHFGDGTRLSIL.